Each of the 9 T cell receptor beta chains below was sequenced from the same sample in a study of shared clonotypes between healthy human individuals. Data came from immunoSEQ multiplex PCR; TCRdb stores just in-frame clones and leaves some out. Found here are about 2.4 million clones, over 85% of them singletons; the top ten hold 0.36%. Source material: naive CD4+ T cells from PBMCs. Subset: CD45RA+ positively selected. All receptors come from a man between 18 and 35 years old in good health. Some clones in this sample may be carry-over from other donors' samples.

J is TRBJ2-1 and V is TRBV7-3; D gene unclear. Trimming took 4 bases from V and 5 from J, leaving 12 bases between them. This CDR3 comprises 14 residues. CDR1 SGHTA and CDR2 FQGTGA come from the germline V gene. The CDR3 loop reads CASSSWGTHNEQFF. CDR3 nucleotide sequence: TGTGCCAGCAGCTCCTGGGGAACGCACAATGAGCAGTTCTTC.

This clone was counted between two and nine times. V usage is TRBV7-9 and J usage is TRBJ1-1; D is perhaps TRBD1 (5 bases). Looked up from germline, CDR1 is SEHNR and CDR2 is FQNEAQ (reference sequence). The CDR3 is 11 amino acids. With 7 bases removed from V and 11 bases from J, the gap between germline ends came to 14 bases. The CDR3: CASTRGLQAFF. Here the CDR3 DNA reads TGTGCCAGCACGCGGGGACTTCAGGCTTTCTTT.

This clone was seen only once. V and J are TRBV7-2 and TRBJ2-7; D assignment may be TRBD1 or TRBD2 (5 bases each). The CDR3 consists of 13 residues. Per the germline V gene, CDR1 is SGHTA and CDR2 is FQGNSA. Trimming took off 5 bases at V and 5 bases at J, with 13 bases between the two ends. CDR3 region: CASSTGPTHEQYF. The CDR3 DNA reads TGTGCCAGCAGCACGGGGCCTACCCACGAGCAGTACTTC.

The chain carries TRBV27 and TRBJ1-1, with D tentatively TRBD1 (5 bases). The CDR3 consists of 15 residues. The germline gives CDR1 MNHEY, CDR2 SMNVEV (reference sequence). The V end was cut by 0 bases, the J end by 5 bases, with 13 bases between. This chain's CDR3 is CASSLSRQGYTEAFF. The DNA for the CDR3 is TGTGCCAGCAGTTTATCCCGGCAGGGCTATACTGAAGCTTTCTTT.

This chain joins TRBV6-6 and TRBJ1-1; D perhaps matches TRBD1 (6 bases). Between the trimmed V and J ends, which lost 2 bases and 8 bases, there was a span of 6 bases. Germline lookup yields CDR1 MNHNY and CDR2 SVGAGI (reference sequence). This CDR3 has 11 amino acids. The CDR3 spells CASSYDREAFF. The DNA for the CDR3 is TGTGCCAGCAGTTACGACAGGGAAGCTTTCTTT.

The chain has TRBV9 and TRBJ1-3; no clear D gene. Trimming stripped 2 bases from V and 4 bases from J, with 13 bases between. CDR3 length: 15 amino acids. Looked up from germline, CDR1 is SGDLS and CDR2 is YYNGEE. This chain's CDR3 is CASSVGIQEGNTIYF. DNA of the CDR3: TGTGCCAGCAGCGTGGGTATTCAGGAGGGAAACACCATATATTTT.

This clone came up once. The J gene is TRBJ1-3, the V gene TRBV7-9; TRBD1 is a possible D gene (5 bases). Looked up from germline, CDR1 is SEHNR and CDR2 is FQNEAQ (reference sequence). This CDR3 is built from 16 residues. V shed 7 bases and J shed 8 bases, with 24 bases lying between them. CDR3 nucleotide sequence: TGTGCCAGCACCCGCAACCATGGGGATCTCAGGGACACCATATATTTT. It specifies CASTRNHGDLRDTIYF.

The CDR3 loop is CASSLGRVNTEAFF. DNA for the CDR3: TGTGCCAGCAGCCTCGGACGGGTGAACACTGAAGCTTTCTTT. This chain joins TRBV7-3 and TRBJ1-1; the D is unclear. The CDR3 covers 14 residues. The germline CDR1 and CDR2 sequences are SGHTA and FQGTGA. Trimming left V 5 bases short and J 0 bases short, with 10 bases between.

Concerning this clone itself: The same CDR3 is also encoded by other DNA sequences in this sample. This chain joins TRBV18 and TRBJ2-7; TRBD1 is a possible D gene (6 bases). V was shortened by 4 bases and J by 0 bases, with 10 bases between the two germline ends. Germline values: CDR1 KGHSH, CDR2 LQKENI. The CDR3 length is 14 residues. As DNA, the CDR3 is TGTGCCAGCTCACTCACAGGGATCTCCTACGAGCAGTACTTC. This gives the protein CASSLTGISYEQYF.